A single sample is the source of the 22 T cell receptor beta chains below, sequenced in a study of cytomegalovirus exposure and HLA in healthy donors. PCR primers comprised 60 Vbeta and 13 Jbeta primers. This table comes from immunoSEQ multiplex PCR, and its TCRdb copy is limited to in-frame clones, with some not included. There are approximately 110,000 clones in the sample; 75% to 90% occur only once, and approximately 0.22% lies in the top ten. The sample comprised PBMCs. These receptors all come from a man aged 45-60 years in good health and CMV-seronegative.

This clone was found a few times. The CDR3 reads CASSPGTERNQPQHF. The CDR3 DNA sequence: TGTGCCAGCAGTCCTGGTACAGAGCGCAATCAGCCCCAGCATTTT. This chain connects TRBV6-1 to TRBJ1-5; D is unresolved. The CDR3 contains 15 residues. Between the trimmed V and J ends, which lost 5 bases and 2 bases, there was a span of 13 bases. Germline V gene lookup returns CDR1 MNHNS and CDR2 SASEGT.

CDR3 protein: CASSSQGATEAFF. CDR3 nucleotide sequence: TGCGCCAGCAGCTCCCAGGGGGCCACTGAAGCTTTCTTT. V and J are TRBV5-1 and TRBJ1-1, with 8 positions matching TRBD1. Germline CDR1 SGHRS, CDR2 YFSETQ. The CDR3 loop spans 13 amino acids. Germline trimming cut 3 bases from V and 4 bases from J; bases unmatched to any gene: 2.

This rearrangement joins TRBV6-1 to TRBJ1-2; D gene uncertain. Trimming left V 4 bases short and J 2 bases short, with 8 bases between. This CDR3 comprises 13 residues. The V gene's germline CDR1 is MNHNS and CDR2 SASEGT. Written as DNA, the CDR3 is TGTGCCAGCAGTGTCCCCGGGAACTATGGCTACACCTTC. It yields the protein CASSVPGNYGYTF.

The chain carries TRBV7-2 and TRBJ2-7, with D possibly TRBD1 on 6 matching bases. CDR1 is SGHTA and CDR2 is FQGNSA in the germline V gene. CDR3 size: 15 residues. Trimming took off 1 base at V and 3 bases at J, with 13 bases between the two ends. The CDR3 loop is CASSLEWGTYYEQYF. The CDR3 nucleotides are TGTGCCAGCAGCTTAGAATGGGGGACATACTACGAGCAGTACTTC. Full variable domain (remainder filled in from reference TRBV7-2 and TRBJ2-7): GAGVSQSPSNKVTEKGKDVELRCDPISGHTALYWYRQSLGQGLEFLIYFQGNSAPDKSGLPSDRFSAERTGGSVSTLTIQRTQQEDSAVYLCASSLEWGTYYEQYFGPGTRLTVT.

The gene calls are TRBV6-1 and TRBJ1-5, with D perhaps matching TRBD1 (6 bases). V was shortened by 3 bases and J by 2 bases, with 8 bases between the two germline ends. The CDR3 runs 14 residues. Germline V gene sequence: CDR1 MNHNS, CDR2 SASEGT. For the CDR3, the DNA is TGTGCCAGCAGTGACCCAGGGGGCAATCAGCCCCAGCATTTT. It encodes CASSDPGGNQPQHF.

A note on this clone: The junction shows a germline mismatch at one end, possibly a read error. V usage is TRBV29-1 and J usage is TRBJ2-7, with 14 bases fitting TRBD2. The CDR3 has 14 amino acids. Germline CDR1 is SQVTM and CDR2 is ANQGSEA. Here the CDR3 DNA reads TGCAGCGTTGAAACAGGGGGACTAGCGGGGGCCGTACACTTC. This sequence encodes CSVETGGLAGAVHF.

J is TRBJ2-1 and V is TRBV11-3, with D possibly TRBD1 on 6 matching bases. The CDR3 extends over 14 amino acids. Deletions cut 8 bases from V and 4 bases from J, with 15 bases between. CDR1 is SGHNT, CDR2 YENEEA, per germline. DNA for the CDR3: TGTGCCAGCGCAGCCGGGACACAGTACAATGAGCAGTTCTTC. Protein sequence: CASAAGTQYNEQFF. The variable domain in full, completed from reference TRBV11-3 and TRBJ2-1, reads EAGVVQSPRYKIIEKKQPVAFWCNPISGHNTLYWYLQNLGQGPELLIRYENEEAVDDSQLPKDRFSAERLKGVDSTLKIQPAELGDSAVYLCASAAGTQYNEQFFGPGTRLTVL.

The chain couples TRBV7-2 to TRBJ2-7; a possible D gene is TRBD1 (7 bases). Trimming shortened V by 5 bases and J by 2 bases, and 13 bases separated the two germline ends. The CDR3 has 14 amino acids. In germline, CDR1 is SGHTA, CDR2 FQGNSA. CDR3 sequence reads: CASSPEGATYEQYF. The DNA for the CDR3 is TGTGCCAGCAGCCCGGAGGGGGCCACCTACGAGCAGTACTTC.

The V call is TRBV20-1, the J call TRBJ2-7; D uncertain. Trimming removed 3 bases from V and 6 bases from J, with 9 bases in between. The CDR3 runs to 11 residues. The germline V gene has CDR1 DFQATT and CDR2 SNEGSKA (reference sequence). CDR3 nucleotides: TGCAGTGCTAGGATGGCTGGCGAGCAGTACTTC. Protein sequence: CSARMAGEQYF.

This clone was observed a single time. The chain is built from TRBV9 and TRBJ1-5; D is perhaps TRBD1 (5 bases). The CDR3 consists of 13 residues. V was pared by 0 bases and J by 9 bases, with 10 bases between. Germline V gene sequence: CDR1 SGDLS, CDR2 YYNGEE. CDR3 coding DNA: TGTGCCAGCAGCGTAGAGGTCGGGGGGCCCCAGCATTTT. Translating it yields CASSVEVGGPQHF.

The chain is built from TRBV30 and TRBJ1-6; TRBD1 agrees at 8 bases. The germline CDR1 and CDR2 sequences are GTSNPN and SVGIG (reference sequence). V shed 5 bases, J shed 4 bases, and the junction held 7 bases outside the gene matches. The CDR3 totals 15 residues. The CDR3 DNA reads TGTGCCTGGGGGAAAGGGACAGGTTATAATTCACCCCTCCACTTT. The encoded protein is CAWGKGTGYNSPLHF.

This chain joins TRBV4-3 and TRBJ1-2; possible D gene TRBD1, 5 bases. The CDR3 runs to 17 residues. Germline CDR1 is LGHNA and CDR2 is YSLEER. Trimming pared 0 bases from V and 8 bases from J, leaving 22 bases between. The CDR3 reads CASSQDRSSRTSQGYTF. The CDR3 coding sequence is TGCGCCAGCAGCCAAGATCGTTCCAGTCGGACAAGTCAAGGCTACACCTTC.

V is TRBV30 and J is TRBJ1-2; D gene ambiguous. The V end was cut by 5 bases, the J end by 4 bases, with 8 bases between. Germline V gives CDR1 GTSNPN, CDR2 SVGIG (reference sequence). The CDR3 runs to 11 residues. CDR3 loop: CAWRTPYGYTF. The CDR3, as DNA: TGTGCCTGGCGGACTCCCTATGGCTACACCTTC.

The V gene is TRBV19, the J gene TRBJ2-4; TRBD2 is a possible D gene (6 bases). The CDR3 runs 16 residues. The V and J ends lost 5 bases and 0 bases respectively, with 14 bases between them. From germline, CDR1 is LNHDA and CDR2 SQIVND (reference sequence). The CDR3, as DNA: TGTGCCAGTAGTCCGGGACTTCGTCTAGCCAAAAACATTCAGTACTTC. This gives the protein CASSPGLRLAKNIQYF.

In this sample, this clone turned up once. The rearrangement uses TRBV25-1 and TRBJ1-5; 8 bases line up with TRBD1. V gave up 6 bases and J gave up 7 bases; unmatched junction bases: 2. The CDR3 consists of 12 residues. Per germline, CDR1 MGHDK and CDR2 SYGVNS. CDR3 residues: CASRQGDQPQHF. The CDR3 nucleotides read TGTGCCAGCAGACAGGGGGACCAGCCCCAGCATTTT.

V gene TRBV28 combines with J gene TRBJ2-1; 10 nucleotides line up with TRBD2. Trimming cost V 3 bases and J 7 bases; bases outside gene matches: 18. Germline CDR1 and CDR2: MDHEN and SYDVKM. The CDR3 is 19 residues long. CDR3 amino acids: CASSFLMGEAGGSENEQFF. CDR3 in DNA: TGTGCCAGCAGTTTTCTCATGGGGGAAGCGGGAGGGAGTGAAAATGAGCAGTTCTTC.

The genes are TRBV7-3 and TRBJ2-1, with 7 positions matching TRBD2. The V and J ends lost 3 bases and 7 bases, in that order; junction bases with no gene match: 15. There are 17 residues in the CDR3. Germline lookup yields CDR1 SGHTA and CDR2 FQGTGA. Here the CDR3 reads CASSFPRAGKGGNEQFF. In DNA form, the CDR3 reads TGTGCCAGCAGCTTCCCCCGGGCGGGAAAGGGAGGGAATGAGCAGTTCTTC. Based on the CDR3 plus reference TRBV7-3 and TRBJ2-1, the full variable domain is GAGVSQTPSNKVTEKGKYVELRCDPISGHTALYWYRQSLGQGPEFLIYFQGTGAADDSGLPNDRFFAVRPEGSVSTLKIQRTERGDSAVYLCASSFPRAGKGGNEQFFGPGTRLTVL.

This clone was seen only a few times. This chain connects TRBV19 to TRBJ1-1; D is unresolved. The CDR3 is 16 amino acids. Germline V gives CDR1 LNHDA, CDR2 SQIVND (reference sequence). The germline V and J ends were trimmed by 3 bases and 0 bases, with 14 bases remaining between them. This CDR3 reads CASSIVAMPVNTEAFF. CDR3 in DNA: TGTGCCAGTAGTATCGTCGCGATGCCCGTGAACACTGAAGCTTTCTTT.

This chain joins TRBV7-9 and TRBJ2-7; D perhaps matches TRBD2 (5 bases). V lost 5 bases to trimming and J lost 3 bases, with 17 bases between them. The CDR3 contains 15 residues. The germline CDR1 and CDR2 sequences are SEHNR and FQNEAQ (reference sequence). CDR3 DNA: TGTGCCAGCAGCCAAGACTATCCCCCAGACTACGAGCAGTACTTC. Amino acid sequence: CASSQDYPPDYEQYF.

The chain couples TRBV5-1 to TRBJ2-7, with D unresolved. Looked up from germline, CDR1 is SGHRS and CDR2 is YFSETQ. Trimming took off 4 bases at V and 5 bases at J, with 13 bases between the two ends. The CDR3 has 13 amino acids. This chain's CDR3 is CASSQTPSDEQYF. The CDR3 nucleotides are TGCGCCAGCAGCCAGACTCCCTCGGACGAGCAGTACTTC.

J is TRBJ2-5 and V is TRBV5-1; TRBD2 agrees at 16 bases. The CDR3 spans 20 residues. V was pared by 4 bases and J by 2 bases, with 14 bases of the junction left unmatched. Germline-derived CDR1 and CDR2 are SGHRS and YFSETQ. The CDR3 region is CASSQWGLAGGPIKQETQYF. The CDR3 coding sequence is TGCGCCAGCAGCCAATGGGGACTAGCGGGGGGGCCTATTAAGCAAGAGACCCAGTACTTC.

The chain recombines TRBV10-1 with TRBJ2-1; 10 bases align to TRBD2. Germline-derived CDR1 and CDR2 are WNHNN and SYGVQD (reference sequence). This CDR3 comprises 15 residues. The J segment lost 6 bases and the V segment lost 9 bases, leaving 11 bases of the junction unmatched. This CDR3 is CARIQSPSGSNEQFF. DNA for the CDR3: TGCGCCAGGATTCAAAGTCCTAGCGGGAGCAATGAGCAGTTCTTC.